The 7 T cell receptor beta chains listed next were all sequenced from one sample in a study of CD8+CD57+ T cells in acquired aplastic anemia. Patients included in sequencing had previously demonstrated CD8+CD57+ cell expansion by flow cytometry. The study profiled TCR beta VDJ and CDR3 using genomic DNA as template. TCRdb fed the reads into MiXCR, producing one record per CDR3 protein. Of some 200,000 distinct CDR3 sequences listed, around 47% are singletons. Sequences were obtained from sorted CD4+, CD8+, or CD8+CD57+ T cells (not recorded which) from PBMCs. The receptors here all came from a human donor with aplastic anemia.

The J gene is TRBJ2-7, the V gene TRBV20-1, with TRBD1 matching over 9 bases. This CDR3 is 15 amino acids long. From germline, CDR1 is DFQATT and CDR2 SNEGSKA (reference sequence). Trimming took 6 bases from V and 0 from J; bases not matched to a gene: 9. Here the CDR3 reads CSAIRGTGHSYEQYF. CDR3 nucleotide sequence: TGCAGTGCCATTCGCGGGACAGGGCACTCCTACGAGCAGTACTTC.

A note on this clonotype: One junction end does not reproduce the germline sequence, and a read error may be involved. The chain couples TRBV20-1 to TRBJ2-5; D ambiguous. The length of the CDR3 is 10 residues. Per germline, CDR1 DFQATT and CDR2 SNEGSKA (reference sequence). For the CDR3, the DNA is TGCAGTGCTGGAGAAGAGACCCAGTACTTC. Its protein product is CSAGEETQYF.

V usage is TRBV7-9 and J usage is TRBJ2-5; 7 bases agree with TRBD1. Germline values: CDR1 SEHNR, CDR2 FQNEAQ (reference sequence). V dropped 5 bases and J dropped 5; count of bases not matched to a gene: 5. The CDR3 has 13 residues. The CDR3 here is CASSTQGPETQYF. As DNA, the CDR3 is TGTGCCAGCAGCACACAGGGGCCTGAGACCCAGTACTTC. Complete variable domain (other parts from reference TRBV7-9 and TRBJ2-5): DTGVSQNPRHKITKRGQNVTFRCDPISEHNRLYWYRQTLGQGPEFLTYFQNEAQLEKSRLLSDRFSAERPKGSFSTLEIQRTEQGDSAMYLCASSTQGPETQYFGPGTRLLVL.

The V gene is TRBV15, the J gene TRBJ2-3, with D possibly being TRBD2 (6 bases). This CDR3 region has 15 residues. Trimming cost V 4 bases and J 3 bases, with 14 bases left between them. From germline, CDR1 is LNHNV and CDR2 YYDKDF (reference sequence). The CDR3 here is CATSIGREGTDTQYF. CDR3 bases: TGTGCCACCAGCATCGGGCGGGAAGGGACAGATACGCAGTATTTT.

This clonotype was observed a single time. The chain carries TRBV14 and TRBJ2-1; 7 nucleotides align to TRBD1. This CDR3 is built from 13 residues. Trimming removed 4 bases from V and 9 bases from J; junction bases left unmatched: 6. CDR1 and CDR2 (germline): SGHDN, FVKESK. The CDR3 bases are TGTGCCAGCAGCCCCAGGGGGTCGGGTGAGCAGTTCTTC. Amino acids: CASSPRGSGEQFF.

This clonotype has at least ten counts. V usage is TRBV7-9 and J usage is TRBJ2-5; D gene unclear. The CDR3 extends over 13 amino acids. CDR1 SEHNR and CDR2 FQNEAQ come from the germline V gene (reference sequence). V shed 3 bases and J shed 4 bases, with 9 bases lying between them. As DNA, the CDR3 is TGTGCCAGCAGCTTGTTATTCCCAGAGACCCAGTACTTC. This sequence encodes CASSLLFPETQYF.

This clonotype was recorded many times. V and J are TRBV6-5 and TRBJ1-1; D remains unclear. Trimming removed 1 base from V and 10 bases from J, with 13 bases in between. CDR1 MNHEY and CDR2 SVGAGI come from the germline V gene. This CDR3 has 13 residues. The CDR3 DNA follows: TGTGCCAGCAGTTACTACGCGGATCAGGTAGCTTTCTTT. It codes for CASSYYADQVAFF.